These 9 T cell receptor beta chains came from one sample sequenced in a study of metastatic and nonmetastatic thyroid tumors. None of the patients had undergone any treatment ahead of thyroid surgery. Using MiXCR, TCRdb re-called clones from the PCR reads. The data contain about 69,000 clones, 14% of them singletons. Sequenced material: blood. These receptors were obtained from a male donor with papillary thyroid cancer or a benign thyroid nodule (not recorded which). Some clones in this sample may be carry-over from other donors' samples.

There are many counts of this clone. V usage is TRBV30 and J usage is TRBJ2-7; tentatively, D is TRBD1 (7 bases). Germline CDR1 reads GTSNPN; CDR2 reads SVGIG (reference sequence). Deletions cut 4 bases from V and 9 bases from J, with 22 bases between. The CDR3 consists of 14 residues. CDR3 residues: CAWNKRRDSVGQYF. The CDR3 bases are TGTGCCTGGAACAAACGGCGGGACAGCGTCGGGCAGTACTTC. Based on the CDR3 plus reference TRBV30 and TRBJ2-7, the full variable domain is SQTIHQWPATLVQPVGSPLSLECTVEGTSNPNLYWYRQAAGRGLQLLFYSVGIGQISSEVPQNLSASRPQDRQFILSSKKLLLSDSGFYLCAWNKRRDSVGQYFGPGTRLTVT.

Comments on this clone: This sequence may be a read error, since a much larger clone differs from it by one base. The chain couples TRBV3-1 to TRBJ2-1, with 9 positions matching TRBD2. In germline, CDR1 is LGHDT, CDR2 YNNKEL (reference sequence). The length of the CDR3 is 18 residues. J lost 7 bases, V lost 6 bases, and 19 bases had no gene match. The CDR3 sequence: CASSPTRSGRRGINEQFF. CDR3 DNA: TGTGCCAGCAGTCCTACGAGGAGCGGGAGGAGGGGTATTAATGAGCAGTTCTTC.

This clone was found many times. The chain has TRBV6-1 and TRBJ2-3; 13 nucleotides align to TRBD2. The V gene end was trimmed by 7 bases and the J gene end by 3 bases; junction bases not matched to a gene: 1. The CDR3 length is 14 residues. Germline V CDR1 and CDR2: MNHNS, SASEGT. The CDR3 DNA follows: TGTGCCAGCAAGGGACTAGCGGGAACAGATACGCAGTATTTT. Its translation: CASKGLAGTDTQYF.

This clone was counted ten times or more. J is TRBJ1-2 and V is TRBV14, with D uncertain. The CDR3 has 12 amino acids. Germline V gene data show CDR1 as SGHDN and CDR2 as FVKESK. Trimming took off 1 base at V and 5 bases at J, with 5 bases between the two ends. The CDR3 sequence: CASSQAGYGYTF. The CDR3 coding sequence is TGTGCCAGCAGCCAAGCCGGTTATGGCTACACCTTC.

In this sample, this clone turned up many times. For the CDR3, the DNA is TGTGCCAGCAGCTTGTCACAGGGCTTGAGGGCCTACGAGCAGTACTTC. As protein: CASSLSQGLRAYEQYF. The chain links TRBV7-6 to TRBJ2-7; maybe TRBD1 (6 bases). CDR1 is SGHVS, CDR2 FNYEAQ, per germline. The V end lost 3 bases, the J end lost 2 bases, and 17 bases lay between the germline ends. The CDR3 totals 16 residues.

This clone occurred once. The rearrangement links TRBV5-6 to TRBJ2-7, with a weak D call TRBD2 (7 bases). CDR3 length: 14 amino acids. Germline V gives CDR1 SGHDT, CDR2 YYEEEE. V was shortened by 2 bases and J by 6 bases, with 15 bases between the two germline ends. The CDR3 sequence: CASSLAGHTGEQYF. CDR3 in DNA: TGTGCCAGCAGCTTAGCGGGACATACCGGCGAGCAGTACTTC.

On this clone itself: One base away lies a much larger clone, so this may be a sequencing read error. The rearrangement joins TRBV7-3 to TRBJ2-5, with D unclear. Germline values: CDR1 SGHTA, CDR2 FQGTGA. V lost 4 bases to trimming and J lost 2 bases, with 14 bases between them. The CDR3 length is 15 residues. The CDR3 DNA follows: TGTGCCAGCAGCTCCGGTAGGTGGCCTCAAGAGACCCAGTACTTC. Amino acids: CASSSGRWPQETQYF.

The chain couples TRBV6-1 to TRBJ2-7; a possible D gene is TRBD1 (6 bases). The CDR3 runs 13 residues. Trimming took off 6 bases at V and 3 bases at J, with 12 bases between the two ends. The germline V gene has CDR1 MNHNS and CDR2 SASEGT. The CDR3 DNA follows: TGTGCCAGCAGACCCGGACAGCACTACGAGCAGTACTTC. Translation gives CASRPGQHYEQYF.

A word on this clone: This may arise from a read error, as a much more abundant clone is one base away. Here the CDR3 omits its conserved ending phenylalanine or tryptophan, so a read error is the likely source. The J gene is TRBJ1-1, the V gene TRBV14; possible D gene TRBD1, 5 bases. The CDR3 runs to 14 residues. The V end lost 3 bases, the J end lost 4 bases, and 12 bases lay between the germline ends. In germline, CDR1 is SGHDN, CDR2 FVKESK. Here the CDR3 reads CASSQGRLGTEAFL. Here the CDR3 DNA reads TGTGCCAGCAGCCAGGGACGTCTAGGCACTGAAGCTTTCCTT.